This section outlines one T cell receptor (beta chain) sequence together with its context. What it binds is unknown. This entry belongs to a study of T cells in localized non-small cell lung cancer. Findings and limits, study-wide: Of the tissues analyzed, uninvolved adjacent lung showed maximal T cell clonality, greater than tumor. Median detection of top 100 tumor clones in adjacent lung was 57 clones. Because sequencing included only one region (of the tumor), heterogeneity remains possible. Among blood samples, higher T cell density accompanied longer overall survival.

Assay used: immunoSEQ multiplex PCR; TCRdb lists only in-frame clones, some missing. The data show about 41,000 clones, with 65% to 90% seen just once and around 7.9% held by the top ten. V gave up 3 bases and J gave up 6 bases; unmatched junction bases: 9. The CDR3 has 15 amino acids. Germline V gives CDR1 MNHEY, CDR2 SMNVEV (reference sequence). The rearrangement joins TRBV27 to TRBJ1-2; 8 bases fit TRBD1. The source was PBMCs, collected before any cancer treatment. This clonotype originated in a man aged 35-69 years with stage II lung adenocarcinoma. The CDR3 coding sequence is TGTGCCAGCAGTTTTAGACAGGGGCGCGGGGATGGCTACACCTTC. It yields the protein CASSFRQGRGDGYTF.